These 19 T cell receptor beta chains were all obtained from the same sample, sequenced in a study of cytomegalovirus exposure and HLA in healthy donors. Vbeta (60) and Jbeta (13) primers were used in the PCR. Profiled with immunoSEQ multiplex PCR; TCRdb holds only in-frame clones, not every one. The table shows 200,000 to 250,000 clones, with 65% to 85% occurring only once. Sequenced sample: PBMCs. These receptors were collected from a young man in good health and CMV-seronegative.

The chain has TRBV29-1 and TRBJ2-1, with a possible D match to TRBD2 (5 bases). The CDR3 extends over 10 amino acids. Per the germline V gene, CDR1 is SQVTM and CDR2 is ANQGSEA. The V end lost 4 bases, the J end lost 10 bases, and 8 bases lay between the germline ends. The CDR3 DNA is TGCAGCGTTGCGGAGGTCGAGCAGTTCTTC. It yields the protein CSVAEVEQFF.

This clone was picked up one time. This chain links TRBV6-6 with TRBJ2-1, with 9 bases that match TRBD2. Per germline, CDR1 MNHNY and CDR2 SVGAGI (reference sequence). The CDR3 is 12 amino acids. Germline trimming cut 9 bases from V and 8 bases from J; bases unmatched to any gene: 5. The CDR3 DNA follows: TGTGCCAGTAGCGGGGGTTTGTATGAGCAGTTCTTC. It encodes CASSGGLYEQFF.

This clone was seen just once. The chain is built from TRBV9 and TRBJ1-1; TRBD1 agrees at 10 bases. Trimming removed 2 bases from V and 4 bases from J; junction bases left unmatched: 14. The length of the CDR3 is 18 residues. Germline V gives CDR1 SGDLS, CDR2 YYNGEE. The DNA for the CDR3 is TGTGCCAGCAGCGTGACGACAGGGGGCAACCCTGGGTCCACTGAAGCTTTCTTT. Protein product: CASSVTTGGNPGSTEAFF.

This clone was observed once. The V gene is TRBV7-3, the J gene TRBJ2-5; D possibly corresponds to TRBD1 (7 bases). V was shortened by 5 bases and J by 4 bases, with 11 bases between the two germline ends. Germline assignment: CDR1 SGHTA and CDR2 FQGTGA. The CDR3 has 13 residues. The CDR3 DNA reads TGTGCCAGCAGCCCCCAGGGGGGAGAGACCCAGTACTTC. It yields the protein CASSPQGGETQYF. Using reference TRBV7-3 and TRBJ2-5 for the parts outside the CDR3, the full variable domain is GAGVSQTPSNKVTEKGKYVELRCDPISGHTALYWYRQSLGQGPEFLIYFQGTGAADDSGLPNDRFFAVRPEGSVSTLKIQRTERGDSAVYLCASSPQGGETQYFGPGTRLLVL.

The chain uses TRBV4-1 and TRBJ1-2; weak D call: TRBD1 (5 bases). This CDR3 has 14 amino acids. Trimming stripped 0 bases from V and 6 bases from J, with 11 bases between. Germline CDR1 is MGHRA and CDR2 is YSYEKL. CDR3 nucleotide sequence: TGCGCCAGCAGCCAAGACAGGGTTGGCCATGGCTACACCTTC. As protein: CASSQDRVGHGYTF.

This clone was found a few times. The chain combines TRBV4-2 with TRBJ1-2; no clear D gene. This CDR3 has 14 residues. The germline V gene has CDR1 LGHNA and CDR2 YNFKEQ. Between the trimmed V and J ends, which lost 0 bases and 5 bases, there was a span of 10 bases. DNA of the CDR3: TGTGCCAGCAGCCAAGATGACACGGGGTATGGCTACACCTTC. As protein: CASSQDDTGYGYTF.

The V and J genes are TRBV6-6 and TRBJ2-4; 8 nucleotides match TRBD1. CDR3 size: 15 residues. Trimming cost V 0 bases and J 6 bases; bases outside gene matches: 4. From germline, CDR1 is MNHNY and CDR2 SVGAGI (reference sequence). The CDR3 here is CASSYSTQGANIQYF. The CDR3 bases are TGTGCCAGCAGTTACTCGACCCAGGGGGCAAACATTCAGTACTTC.

The chain uses TRBV7-8 and TRBJ2-2, with D perhaps TRBD1 (6 bases). CDR3 size: 16 residues. V lost 2 bases and J lost 3, with 13 bases in between. Germline CDR1 and CDR2: SGHVS and FQNEAQ. CDR3 sequence reads: CASSLKEQGYTGELFF. DNA for the CDR3: TGTGCCAGCAGCTTAAAGGAACAGGGCTACACCGGGGAGCTGTTTTTT.

The gene calls are TRBV12-5 and TRBJ2-1; 7 nucleotides match TRBD2. Germline V gives CDR1 LGHNT, CDR2 FRNRAP. This CDR3 spans 14 amino acids. Germline trimming cut 8 bases from V and 0 bases from J; bases unmatched to any gene: 4. CDR3 in DNA: TGTGCTAGTTCTAGCGGCTACTCCTACAATGAGCAGTTCTTC. Protein product: CASSSGYSYNEQFF.

The rearrangement links TRBV4-3 to TRBJ2-3, with 7 bases lining up with TRBD2. The CDR3 length is 16 residues. The ends lost 3 bases at V and 2 bases at J; junction bases unmatched: 8. CDR1 and CDR2 (germline): LGHNA, YSLEER. CDR3 nucleotides: TGCGCCAGCAGCCAGGGGGGGACGAGCTTCACAGATACGCAGTATTTT. It encodes CASSQGGTSFTDTQYF.

The CDR3 coding sequence is TGTGCCAGCAGCTTTTCTCTACTCGGACTAGCGGGAGAGACCCAGTACTTC. This sequence encodes CASSFSLLGLAGETQYF. The rearrangement uses TRBV11-2 and TRBJ2-5; TRBD2 aligns across 11 bases. The CDR3 spans 17 residues. V shed 3 bases and J 4 bases; nucleotides not matched to a gene: 10. Germline V lookup: CDR1 SGHAT, CDR2 FQNNGV.

The CDR3 is CASSQVLDRADVVNEAFF. In nucleotides, the CDR3 is TGCGCCAGCAGCCAAGTCCTGGACAGGGCTGACGTAGTAAATGAAGCTTTCTTT. The gene calls are TRBV4-1 and TRBJ1-1; TRBD1 agrees at 8 bases. The ends lost 1 base at V and 7 bases at J; junction bases unmatched: 17. From germline, CDR1 is MGHRA and CDR2 YSYEKL. The CDR3 spans 18 residues.

V gene TRBV7-6 combines with J gene TRBJ2-7, with D possibly TRBD1 on 5 matching bases. Looked up from germline, CDR1 is SGHVS and CDR2 is FNYEAQ. Deletions cut 5 bases from V and 2 bases from J, with 10 bases between. This CDR3 contains 13 residues. The CDR3 DNA is TGTGCCAGCAGCCGGACGGACACCTACGAGCAGTACTTC. Translating it yields CASSRTDTYEQYF.

This clone was counted only a few times. The chain couples TRBV5-1 to TRBJ2-1; 15 bases are shared with TRBD2. The V and J ends lost 4 bases and 7 bases, in that order; junction bases with no gene match: 3. The germline gives CDR1 SGHRS, CDR2 YFSETQ. The CDR3 is made up of 15 amino acids. In DNA, the CDR3 is TGCGCCAGCAGCGGCGGACTAGCGGGGGGGAATGAGCAGTTCTTC. Translating gives CASSGGLAGGNEQFF.

The chain carries TRBV4-1 and TRBJ1-2; D may be TRBD1 (6 bases). CDR1 MGHRA and CDR2 YSYEKL come from the germline V gene. V lost 1 base, J lost 5 bases, and 11 bases lay in between. This CDR3 is 14 amino acids long. The CDR3 is CASSQAGQQYGYTF. DNA for the CDR3: TGCGCCAGCAGCCAAGCCGGACAGCAGTATGGCTACACCTTC.

The V gene is TRBV9, the J gene TRBJ2-3, with 9 bases identical to TRBD2. Looked up from germline, CDR1 is SGDLS and CDR2 is YYNGEE. The CDR3 totals 17 residues. Trimming took 2 bases from V and 3 from J; bases not matched to a gene: 10. CDR3 coding DNA: TGTGCCAGCAGCGTGATGCTTACGCTAGCGGGGACAGATACGCAGTATTTT. Residues: CASSVMLTLAGTDTQYF. The full variable domain, with the rest looked up from reference TRBV9 and TRBJ2-3, is DSGVTQTPKHLITATGQRVTLRCSPRSGDLSVYWYQQSLDQGLQFLIQYYNGEERAKGNILERFSAQQFPDLHSELNLSSLELGDSALYFCASSVMLTLAGTDTQYFGPGTRLTVL.

This sequence joins TRBV5-1 and TRBJ2-1; 8 bases match TRBD1. The trim removed 4 bases at V and 1 base at J, leaving 7 bases unmatched. The CDR3 spans 16 residues. Germline loops: CDR1 SGHRS, CDR2 YFSETQ. The CDR3 reads CASSMLTGVSYNEQFF. The CDR3 DNA follows: TGCGCCAGCAGCATGTTGACAGGGGTGTCCTACAATGAGCAGTTCTTC.

The V and J genes are TRBV7-2 and TRBJ1-3; 7 nucleotides agree with TRBD1. The germline V gene encodes CDR1 SGHTA and CDR2 FQGNSA. The CDR3 runs 15 residues. V lost 5 bases, J lost 1 base, and 5 bases stayed unmatched. The CDR3 bases are TGTGCCAGCAGCCAACAGGGGACTTCTGGAAACACCATATATTTT. Translation gives CASSQQGTSGNTIYF. Full variable domain (outside the CDR3, taken from reference TRBV7-2 and TRBJ1-3): GAGVSQSPSNKVTEKGKDVELRCDPISGHTALYWYRQSLGQGLEFLIYFQGNSAPDKSGLPSDRFSAERTGGSVSTLTIQRTQQEDSAVYLCASSQQGTSGNTIYFGEGSWLTVV.

CDR3: CASGKEGEGAFF. The CDR3 region has the DNA TGTGCCAGCGGAAAGGAGGGCGAAGGAGCTTTCTTT. This chain links TRBV2 with TRBJ1-1; D gene ambiguous. Deletions cut 8 bases from V and 10 bases from J, with 17 bases between. This CDR3 spans 12 amino acids. Germline V CDR1 and CDR2: SNHLY, FYNNEI.